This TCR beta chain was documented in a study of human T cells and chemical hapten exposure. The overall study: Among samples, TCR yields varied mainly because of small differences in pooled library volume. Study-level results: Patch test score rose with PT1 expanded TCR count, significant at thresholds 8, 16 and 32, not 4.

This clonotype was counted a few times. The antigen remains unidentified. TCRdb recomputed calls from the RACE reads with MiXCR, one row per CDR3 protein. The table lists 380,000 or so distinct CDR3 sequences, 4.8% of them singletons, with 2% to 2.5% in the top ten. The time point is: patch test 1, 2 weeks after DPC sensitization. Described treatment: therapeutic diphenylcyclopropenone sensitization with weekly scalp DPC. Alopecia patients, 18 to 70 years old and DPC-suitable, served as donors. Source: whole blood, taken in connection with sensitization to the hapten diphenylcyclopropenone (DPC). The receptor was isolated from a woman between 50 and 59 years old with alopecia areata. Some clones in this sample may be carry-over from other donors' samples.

The CDR3 region has the DNA TGTGCCAGCTCACCACCGACAGTAAACACAGATACGCAGTATTTT. This gives the protein CASSPPTVNTDTQYF. The rearrangement links TRBV18 to TRBJ2-3; D is possibly TRBD1 (5 bases). Germline CDR1 KGHSH, CDR2 LQKENI. Trimming shortened V by 0 bases and J by 2 bases, and 9 bases separated the two germline ends. This CDR3 has 15 residues.